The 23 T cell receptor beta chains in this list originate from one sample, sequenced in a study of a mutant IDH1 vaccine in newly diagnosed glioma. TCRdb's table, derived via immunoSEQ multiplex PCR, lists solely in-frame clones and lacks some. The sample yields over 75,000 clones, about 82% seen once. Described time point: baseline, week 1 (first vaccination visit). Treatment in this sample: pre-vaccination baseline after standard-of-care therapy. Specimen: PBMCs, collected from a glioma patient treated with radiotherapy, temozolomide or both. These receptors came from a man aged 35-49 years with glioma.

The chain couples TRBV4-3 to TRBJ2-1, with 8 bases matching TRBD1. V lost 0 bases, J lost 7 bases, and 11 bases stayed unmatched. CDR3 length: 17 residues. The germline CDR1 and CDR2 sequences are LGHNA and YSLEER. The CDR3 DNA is TGCGCCAGCAGCCAAGATATCGCAGGGGGCAGGGGGAATGAGCAGTTCTTC. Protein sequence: CASSQDIAGGRGNEQFF.

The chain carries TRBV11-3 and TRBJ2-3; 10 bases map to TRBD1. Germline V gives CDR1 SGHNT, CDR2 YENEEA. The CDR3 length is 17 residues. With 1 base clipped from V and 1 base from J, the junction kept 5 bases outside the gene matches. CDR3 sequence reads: CASSLGQGAPGTDTQYF. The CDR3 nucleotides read TGTGCCAGCAGCTTAGGACAGGGGGCGCCCGGCACAGATACGCAGTATTTT.

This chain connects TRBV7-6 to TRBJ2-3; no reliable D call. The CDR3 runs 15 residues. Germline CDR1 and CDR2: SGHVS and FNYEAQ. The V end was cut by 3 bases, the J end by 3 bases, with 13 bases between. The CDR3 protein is CASSLDGLRTDTQYF. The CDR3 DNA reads TGTGCCAGCAGCTTGGACGGTCTGAGGACAGATACGCAGTATTTT. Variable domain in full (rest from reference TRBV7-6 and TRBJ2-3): GAGVSQSPRYKVTKRGQDVALRCDPISGHVSLYWYRQALGQGPEFLTYFNYEAQQDKSGLPNDRFSAERPEGSISTLTIQRTEQRDSAMYRCASSLDGLRTDTQYFGPGTRLTVL.

Here the CDR3 reads CASSSQPGNQPQHF. Written as DNA, the CDR3 is TGTGCCAGCAGCTCCCAACCAGGCAATCAGCCCCAGCATTTT. The gene calls are TRBV9 and TRBJ1-5; D uncertain. Germline V gene data show CDR1 as SGDLS and CDR2 as YYNGEE. V gave up 4 bases and J gave up 2 bases, with 10 bases separating them. The CDR3 is 14 amino acids.

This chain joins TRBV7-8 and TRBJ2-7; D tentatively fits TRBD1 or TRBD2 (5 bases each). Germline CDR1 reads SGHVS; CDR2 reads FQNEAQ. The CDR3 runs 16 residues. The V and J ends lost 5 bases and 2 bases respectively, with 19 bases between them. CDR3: CASSPRPQRGPYEQYF. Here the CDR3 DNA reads TGTGCCAGCAGCCCGCGACCTCAGAGGGGTCCCTACGAGCAGTACTTC.

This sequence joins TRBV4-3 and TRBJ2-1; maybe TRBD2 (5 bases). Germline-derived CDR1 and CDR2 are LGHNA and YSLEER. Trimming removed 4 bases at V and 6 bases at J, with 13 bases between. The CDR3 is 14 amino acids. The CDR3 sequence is CASSRRASANEQFF. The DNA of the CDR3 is TGCGCCAGCAGCCGGCGGGCTTCAGCCAATGAGCAGTTCTTC.

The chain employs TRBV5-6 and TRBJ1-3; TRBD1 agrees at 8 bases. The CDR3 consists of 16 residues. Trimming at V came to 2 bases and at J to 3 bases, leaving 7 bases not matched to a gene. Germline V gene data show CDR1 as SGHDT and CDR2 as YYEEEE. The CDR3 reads CASSLRDRNLGNTIYF. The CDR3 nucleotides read TGTGCCAGCAGCTTACGGGACAGGAATCTTGGAAACACCATATATTTT.

The CDR3 nucleotides read TGTGCCAGCAGCTTGGGAGACAATGAGCAGTTCTTC. Encoded protein: CASSLGDNEQFF. This chain uses TRBV5-6 with TRBJ2-1; D gene ambiguous. The CDR3 extends over 12 amino acids. The germline CDR1 and CDR2 sequences are SGHDT and YYEEEE. V shed 0 bases and J shed 5 bases, with 3 bases lying between them.

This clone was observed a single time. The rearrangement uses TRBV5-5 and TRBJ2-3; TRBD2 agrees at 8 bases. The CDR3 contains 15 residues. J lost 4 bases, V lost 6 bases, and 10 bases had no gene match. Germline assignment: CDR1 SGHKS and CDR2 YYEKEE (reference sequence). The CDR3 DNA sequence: TGTGCCAGCATCCCAGCGGGAGCAATTGCAGATACGCAGTATTTT. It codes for CASIPAGAIADTQYF. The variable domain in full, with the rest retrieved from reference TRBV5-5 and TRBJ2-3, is DAGVTQSPTHLIKTRGQQVTLRCSPISGHKSVSWYQQVLGQGPQFIFQYYEKEERGRGNFPDRFSARQFPNYSSELNVNALLLGDSALYLCASIPAGAIADTQYFGPGTRLTVL.

The CDR3 sequence is CATTSGYEQYF. For the CDR3, the DNA is TGCGCCACGACTAGCGGCTACGAGCAGTACTTC. The rearrangement uses TRBV5-1 and TRBJ2-7, with 9 bases fitting TRBD2. The ends lost 9 bases at V and 3 bases at J; junction bases unmatched: 1. The CDR3 covers 11 residues. Germline loops: CDR1 SGHRS, CDR2 YFSETQ.

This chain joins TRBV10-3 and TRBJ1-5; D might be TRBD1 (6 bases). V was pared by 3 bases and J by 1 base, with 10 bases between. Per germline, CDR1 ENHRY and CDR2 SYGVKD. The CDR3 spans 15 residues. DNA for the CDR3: TGTGCCATCAGTGATGGGGGGGCGAGCAATCAGCCCCAGCATTTT. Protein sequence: CAISDGGASNQPQHF.

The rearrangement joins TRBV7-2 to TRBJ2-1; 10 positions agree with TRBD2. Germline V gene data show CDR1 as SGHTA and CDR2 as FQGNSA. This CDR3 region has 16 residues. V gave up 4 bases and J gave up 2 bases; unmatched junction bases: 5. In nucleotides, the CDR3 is TGTGCCAGCAGCTCCTCCGGGACTAGCGCCTACAATGAGCAGTTCTTC. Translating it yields CASSSSGTSAYNEQFF.

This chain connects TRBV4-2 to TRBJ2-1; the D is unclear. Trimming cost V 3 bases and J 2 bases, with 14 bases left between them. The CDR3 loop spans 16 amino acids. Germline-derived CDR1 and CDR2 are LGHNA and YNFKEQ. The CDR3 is CASSQDALETYNEQFF. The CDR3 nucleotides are TGTGCCAGCAGCCAGGACGCCCTAGAGACCTACAATGAGCAGTTCTTC.

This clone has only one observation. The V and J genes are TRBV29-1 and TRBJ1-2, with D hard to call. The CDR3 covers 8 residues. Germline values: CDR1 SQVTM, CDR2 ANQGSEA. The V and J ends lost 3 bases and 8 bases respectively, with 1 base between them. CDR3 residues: CSVEGYTF. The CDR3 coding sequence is TGCAGCGTTGAGGGCTACACCTTC. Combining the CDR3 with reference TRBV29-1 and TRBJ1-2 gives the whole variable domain SAVISQKPSRDICQRGTSLTIQCQVDSQVTMMFWYRQQPGQSLTLIATANQGSEATYESGFVIDKFPISRPNLTFSTLTVSNMSPEDSSIYLCSVEGYTFGSGTRLTVV.

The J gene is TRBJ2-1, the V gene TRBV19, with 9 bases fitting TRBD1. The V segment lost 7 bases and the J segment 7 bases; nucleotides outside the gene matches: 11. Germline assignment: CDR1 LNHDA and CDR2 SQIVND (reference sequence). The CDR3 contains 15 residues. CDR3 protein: CASTPGTGMMNEQFF. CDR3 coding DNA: TGTGCCAGTACCCCCGGGACAGGGATGATGAATGAGCAGTTCTTC.

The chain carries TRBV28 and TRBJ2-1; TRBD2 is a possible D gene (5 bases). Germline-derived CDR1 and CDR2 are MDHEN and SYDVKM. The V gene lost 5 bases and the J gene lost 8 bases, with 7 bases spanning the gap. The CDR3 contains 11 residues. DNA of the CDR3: TGTGCCAGCAGTCCGGGATATGAGCAGTTCTTC. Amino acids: CASSPGYEQFF.

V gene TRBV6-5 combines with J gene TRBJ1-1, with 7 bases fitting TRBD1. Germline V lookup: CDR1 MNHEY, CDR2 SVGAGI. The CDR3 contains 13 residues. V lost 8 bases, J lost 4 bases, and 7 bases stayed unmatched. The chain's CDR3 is CASGRGLATEAFF. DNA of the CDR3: TGTGCCAGCGGAAGGGGGCTCGCCACTGAAGCTTTCTTT.

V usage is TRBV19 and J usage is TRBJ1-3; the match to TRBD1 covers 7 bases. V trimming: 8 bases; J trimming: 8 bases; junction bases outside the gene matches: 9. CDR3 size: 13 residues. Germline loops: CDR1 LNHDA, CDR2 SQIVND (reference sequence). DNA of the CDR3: TGTGCCAGTTCCGCGGTCACAGGGGACACCATATATTTT. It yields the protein CASSAVTGDTIYF.

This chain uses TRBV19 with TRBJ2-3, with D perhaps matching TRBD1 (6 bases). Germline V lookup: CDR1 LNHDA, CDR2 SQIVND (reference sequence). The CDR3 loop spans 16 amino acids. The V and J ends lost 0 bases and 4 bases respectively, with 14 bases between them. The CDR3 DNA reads TGTGCCAGTAGTATAGATGATACAGGGTACGCAGATACGCAGTATTTT. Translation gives CASSIDDTGYADTQYF. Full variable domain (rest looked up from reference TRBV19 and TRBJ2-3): DGGITQSPKYLFRKEGQNVTLSCEQNLNHDAMYWYRQDPGQGLRLIYYSQIVNDFQKGDIAEGYSVSREKKESFPLTVTSAQKNPTAFYLCASSIDDTGYADTQYFGPGTRLTVL.

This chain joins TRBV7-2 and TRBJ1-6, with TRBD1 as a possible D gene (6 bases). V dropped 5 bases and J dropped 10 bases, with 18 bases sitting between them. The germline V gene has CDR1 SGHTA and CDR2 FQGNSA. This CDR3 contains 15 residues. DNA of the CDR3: TGTGCCAGCAGCCCAGCGACAGGTTTAACATCACCCCTCCACTTT. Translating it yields CASSPATGLTSPLHF. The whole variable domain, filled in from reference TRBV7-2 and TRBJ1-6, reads GAGVSQSPSNKVTEKGKDVELRCDPISGHTALYWYRQSLGQGLEFLIYFQGNSAPDKSGLPSDRFSAERTGGSVSTLTIQRTQQEDSAVYLCASSPATGLTSPLHFGNGTRLTVT.

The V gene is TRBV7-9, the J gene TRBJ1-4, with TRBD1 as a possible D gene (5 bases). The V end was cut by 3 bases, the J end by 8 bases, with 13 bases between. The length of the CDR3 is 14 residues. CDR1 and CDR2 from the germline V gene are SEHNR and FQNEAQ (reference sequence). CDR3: CASSFRTGGEKLFF. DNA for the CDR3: TGTGCCAGCAGCTTTAGGACGGGGGGAGAAAAACTGTTTTTT.

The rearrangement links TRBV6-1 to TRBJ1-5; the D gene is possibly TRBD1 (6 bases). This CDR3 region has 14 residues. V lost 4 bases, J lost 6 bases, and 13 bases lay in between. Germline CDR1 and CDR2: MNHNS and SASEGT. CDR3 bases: TGTGCCAGCAGTGTAGACAGGTTGGCTCAGCCCCAGCATTTT. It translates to CASSVDRLAQPQHF.

The CDR3, as DNA: TGTGCCAGTAGCCGTGGGATTAGCGGGGGAGAGACCCAGTACTTC. Translation gives CASSRGISGGETQYF. The V gene is TRBV19, the J gene TRBJ2-5, with 9 bases matching TRBD2. This CDR3 region has 15 residues. Germline trimming cut 6 bases from V and 4 bases from J; bases unmatched to any gene: 9. Germline CDR1 LNHDA, CDR2 SQIVND (reference sequence).